This TCR beta chain was obtained from a study of CD8 T cells in Susac syndrome (dated by TCRdb to about 2019). Regarding the complete study: Repertoire sequencing was used to test whether CD8+ T cell activation and differentiation in Susac syndrome was antigen driven. Clonality of the CD8+ T cell repertoire was compared between roughly twelve healthy donors, approximately 14 Susac syndrome patients and under 16 multiple sclerosis patients.

Notes on this clonotype: Its antigen is unknown. The sample holds no much larger clone one base away, and base qualities are not on file.

RNA was extracted with the RNeasy kit and 0.5 to 1 ug was reverse transcribed using random hexamers. The immunoSEQ multiplex PCR assay, covering 54 Vbeta and 13 Jbeta segments, was used to amplify TCR beta CDR3 regions. PCR amplification bias was corrected using a synthetic template baseline for primer optimization and computational correction. Under the source paper's analysis protocol: Reads were annotated to V, D and J genes per IMGT and analyzed with immunoSEQ Analyzer, keeping only productive sequences. Clonality was computed as one minus Shannon entropy normalized by log2 of the number of productive unique sequences. Public and private clones were assessed among the 100 most prevalent clones of each patient and control. Clones were defined as Susac-specific when absent from the healthy and MS cohorts, from approximately 970 published viral clones and from other ImmuneACCESS disease sequences. The public sequencing data were trimmed at Q25 with fastp and processed into clonotypes with MiXCR by TCRdb, which kept only in-frame beta chains. Merged by CDR3 protein, the rows form single entries marked with the most common genes and DNA. These V and J calls originate from TCRdb's pipeline instead of the authors' own analysis. In this sample the table shows some 95,000 distinct CDR3 sequences, over 80% of which occur a single time. Roughly 0.3% of the sample is held by the ten biggest clonotypes.

The germline V gene gives CDR1 as SNHLY and CDR2 as FYNNEI. The V end loses 4 bases and the J end loses 0 bases, and a stretch of 10 bases separates them. Including cysteine and phenylalanine, the CDR3 has 15 amino acids. Only the CDR3 part of the read is kept: 45 bases, read in frame from the first base. Peripheral blood CD8+ and CD4+ T cells from healthy donors, Susac syndrome patients and multiple sclerosis patients were profiled by high-throughput TCR beta sequencing. Healthy donors were included as age- and sex-matched controls. CD8+ TEMRA cells were enriched by FACS, while bulk CD8+ and CD4+ T cells were purified by magnetic negative isolation. Blood was drawn into EDTA tubes, processed within 24 hours, and PBMCs were isolated by density gradient centrifugation. PBMCs intended for TCR sequencing were cryopreserved in liquid nitrogen and thawed later in a water bath at 37 degrees C. A purity of at least 90% was achieved for sorted or isolated CD4+, CD8+ and CD8+ TEMRA cells.

Points the paper makes about the study in general: The number of individuals in the TCR sequencing and HLA analysis was acknowledged as relatively small.

The sequence joins TRBV2 to TRBJ1-5, with no confident D gene call. This receptor was taken from a human donor in good health. Input material: CD8+ T cells from PBMCs. The bases read TGTGCCAGCAGTGTCGGCCTCCTTAGCAATCAGCCCCAGCATTTT. This codes for CASSVGLLSNQPQHF.